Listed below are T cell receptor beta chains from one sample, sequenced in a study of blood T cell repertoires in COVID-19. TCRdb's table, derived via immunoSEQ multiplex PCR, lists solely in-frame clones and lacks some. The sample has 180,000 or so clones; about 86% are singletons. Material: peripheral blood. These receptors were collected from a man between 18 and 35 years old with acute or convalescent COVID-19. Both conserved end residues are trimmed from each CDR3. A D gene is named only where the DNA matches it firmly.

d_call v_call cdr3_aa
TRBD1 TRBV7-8 ASSTLDRGYGYT
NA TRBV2 ASSVDGNYGYT
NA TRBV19 ASSMAQVGEQY
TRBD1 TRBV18 ASSRDGTGSEQY
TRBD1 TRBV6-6 ASTPGGQGGYTEAF
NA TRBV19 ASSPLSRGNQPQH
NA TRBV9 ASSESTGTNEQF
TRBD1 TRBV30 AWSPGQGLETQY
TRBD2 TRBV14 ASSPLTSGGAGVSYNEQF
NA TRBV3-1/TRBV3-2 ASSRKQGNTEAF
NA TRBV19 ASSIEAGLLNTEAF
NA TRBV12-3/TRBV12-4 ASRARVENTIY
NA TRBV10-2 ASSRVNSPLH
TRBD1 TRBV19 ASSRDRGFNSPLH
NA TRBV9 ASSVGQPGHGRNTEAF
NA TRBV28 ASSTGNSPLH
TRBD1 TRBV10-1 ASSESIWDRGATNEKLF
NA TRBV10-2 ASSPQGTETQY
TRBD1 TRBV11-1 ASSLARGYTGELF
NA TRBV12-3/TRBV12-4 ASRGGSTYGYT
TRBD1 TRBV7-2 ASSSTGNNGYT
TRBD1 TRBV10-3 AIGTGNSPLH
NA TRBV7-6 ASSSLSGVYEQY
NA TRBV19 ASRTSSARPNYGYT
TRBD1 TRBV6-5 ASSQDRGPNEQF
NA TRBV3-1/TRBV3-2 ASSPAYRDNSPLH
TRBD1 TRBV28 ASRNRDRHYNEQF
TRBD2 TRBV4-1 ASSQGTGGDNEQF
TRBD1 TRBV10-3 AVRDSHNSPLH
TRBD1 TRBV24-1 ATSDGTDHQPQH
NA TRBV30 AWRTGDTIY
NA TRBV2 AKRVTKNIQY
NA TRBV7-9 ASSLGQDVTYGYT
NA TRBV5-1 ASSPDRTNTGELF
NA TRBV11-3 ASSNRWSSYNEQF
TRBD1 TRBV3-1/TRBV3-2 ASSQGTGYGAYNEQF
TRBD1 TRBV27 ASSPGTGNQPQH
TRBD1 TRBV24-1 ATGQDSHNEQF
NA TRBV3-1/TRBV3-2 ASSRRGLGSGANVLT
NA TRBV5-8 ASSPPLSYEQY
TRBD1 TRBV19 ASLTRTGQY
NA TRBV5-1 ASSPDFTRGYGYT
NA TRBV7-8 ASSLENGSSGYT
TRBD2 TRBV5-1 ASSSAGDPFNGQF
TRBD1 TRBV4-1 ASSQGGQGRQPQH
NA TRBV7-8 ASSLGLGGGYT
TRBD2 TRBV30 AWWRPGREETQY
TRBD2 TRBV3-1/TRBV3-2 ASSQVSISGETQY
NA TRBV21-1 ASRTRGQGNNSPLH
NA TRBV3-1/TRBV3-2 ASSQILNTEAF
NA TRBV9 ASSGVSGTEAF
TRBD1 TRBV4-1 ASSQDWGQGTDYT
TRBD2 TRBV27 ASSHNGGSVGELF
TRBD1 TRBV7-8 ATRAEGANQPQH
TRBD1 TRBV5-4 ASSPGTGLNGELF
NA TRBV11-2 ASSLDSGLANYGYT
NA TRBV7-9 ASSLVPGLTNEKLF
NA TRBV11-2 ASSPRMRAEGYT
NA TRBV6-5 ASSQVNNSPLH